This TCR beta chain derives from a study of Graves' ophthalmopathy and Graves' hyperthyroidism. Study-wide results and caveats: At just over 70% sensitivity and about 72% specificity, the model predicted progression of the ophthalmopathy.

CDR3 regions of TCR beta were amplified from RNA transcripts. RT-PCR was first run with HTBI primers, then multiplex PCR in a second round. TCRdb recomputed calls from the multiplex PCR reads with MiXCR, one row per CDR3 protein. In the table there are 500,000 to 700,000 distinct CDR3 sequences, 22% of which are singletons. In this sample, this clonotype turned up many times. Antigen: not known. The CDR3 totals 14 residues. The junction had 9 bases not matched to a gene; V was cut back by 6 bases and J by 1 base. Germline lookup yields CDR1 DFQATT and CDR2 SNEGSKA (reference sequence). The chain is built from TRBV20-1 and TRBJ2-7; 7 positions match TRBD1. The material sequenced was peripheral blood. The clonotype was recovered from a woman aged 18-29 years with stable Graves' hyperthyroidism. Some clones in this sample may be carry-over from other donors' samples. The CDR3 nucleotides read TGCAGTGCCGCCCGACAGGGCAAGTCCTACGAGCAGTACTTC. Translated, it gives CSAARQGKSYEQYF.